This T cell receptor beta chain is from a study of cytomegalovirus exposure and HLA in healthy donors. Study-level points and caveats: The study put 150 or so TCR beta chains on its list as cytomegalovirus-associated. Published work reported that the classifier diagnosed cytomegalovirus status with high specificity and sensitivity.

About this clone itself: The antigen is unknown.

The PCR employed 60 Vbeta primers together with 13 Jbeta primers. TCRdb's copy holds only in-frame clones and misses some; the assay was immunoSEQ multiplex PCR. The sample lists about 130,000 clones, over 70% seen once, with around 3.6% in the top ten. CDR1 MGHDK and CDR2 SYGVNS come from the germline V gene. The CDR3 covers 14 residues. The V end was cut by 4 bases, the J end by 7 bases, with 13 bases between. The V call is TRBV25-1, the J call TRBJ2-2; a weak D match, TRBD1 (5 bases). Sequencing input: PBMCs. This clonotype originated in a woman between 40 and 55 years old in good health and CMV-seronegative. The CDR3 loop is CASSAKLRDGELFF. In nucleotides, the CDR3 is TGTGCCAGCAGTGCAAAACTCAGGGACGGGGAGCTGTTTTTT.